This T cell receptor beta chain is drawn from a study of regulatory T cells in long-lasting Graves disease. This sample's time point: newly diagnosed GD, antithyroid drugs for less than 3 months. From RNA extracted from PBMCs, the TCR library was made. A blood draw put about 9 milliliters of peripheral blood into EDTA tubes. Turning to this clonotype: A read error is possible here, since a much larger clone lies one base away.

iRepertoire HTBI primers and Arm-PCR of CDR3 regions built TCR beta libraries. MiXCR, applied by TCRdb to the multiplex PCR reads, yields one record per CDR3 protein. The sample has some 600,000 distinct CDR3 sequences, more than 15% seen once. From germline, CDR1 is DFQATT and CDR2 SNEGSKA (reference sequence). The CDR3 consists of 15 residues. The germline V and J ends were trimmed by 1 base and 13 bases, with 23 bases remaining between them. The same specimen was also included in a second study, on T cells in Graves' hyperthyroidism and ophthalmopathy. That work states: Ophthalmopathy and stable hyperthyroidism were separated by a 13 V-J model.

The sequence was obtained from a man between 18 and 35 years old with Graves disease. The specimen comprised peripheral blood mononuclear cells (PBMCs), sampled at new diagnosis, from a patient treated with antithyroid drugs. This rearrangement joins TRBV20-1 to TRBJ2-1, with D maybe TRBD2 (5 bases). The CDR3 region is CSARGSSRRQETQFF. The CDR3 DNA follows: TGCAGTGCTAGAGGGTCTAGCCGAAGACAAGAGACCCAGTTCTTC.